What follows are 15 T cell receptor beta chains derived from one specimen sequenced in a study of radiation and T cells in renal cell carcinoma. Time point given: blood 2 weeks post-SBRT. Stated treatment: 15 Gy SBRT to primary tumor, nephrectomy 4 weeks later. The data were produced by immunoSEQ multiplex PCR, yet TCRdb's version contains in-frame clones alone and is incomplete. The sample contains approximately 23,000 clones, roughly 80% of which appear only once. The sample consisted of blood, taken from a patient whose treatment included radiotherapy and nephrectomy. The receptors stem from a man aged 60-69 years with renal cell carcinoma.

There are a few counts of this clone. The chain has TRBV28 and TRBJ1-1; D unclear. V lost 2 bases, J lost 6 bases, and 16 bases lay in between. CDR3 length: 15 amino acids. Looked up from germline, CDR1 is MDHEN and CDR2 is SYDVKM. The CDR3 DNA is TGTGCCAGCAGTTTAGAGGTGACCTCGGGCGCTGAAGCTTTCTTT. Encoded protein: CASSLEVTSGAEAFF.

The chain uses TRBV9 and TRBJ1-4; D is unclear. The V end was cut by 3 bases, the J end by 0 bases, with 12 bases between. Looked up from germline, CDR1 is SGDLS and CDR2 is YYNGEE. This CDR3 has 16 residues. Written as DNA, the CDR3 is TGTGCCAGCAGCGAGGGCTGGGGTGCAACTAATGAAAAACTGTTTTTT. Amino acid sequence: CASSEGWGATNEKLFF.

The chain uses TRBV19 and TRBJ2-7; D is perhaps TRBD1 or TRBD2 (5 bases each). The CDR3 is made up of 14 amino acids. CDR1 is LNHDA, CDR2 SQIVND, per germline (reference sequence). V was pared by 4 bases and J by 2 bases, with 12 bases between. The CDR3 loop is CASSRGRDAYEQYF. The CDR3 bases are TGTGCCAGTAGTAGGGGACGAGACGCCTACGAGCAGTACTTC.

The rearrangement uses TRBV11-3 and TRBJ1-5, with a tentative D call TRBD1 (6 bases). Trimming took 1 base from V and 2 from J, leaving 15 bases between them. Germline V gene lookup returns CDR1 SGHNT and CDR2 YENEEA. The CDR3 is made up of 17 amino acids. CDR3 DNA sequence: TGTGCCAGCAGCTTAGTTAACAGGGCTGGGGGCAATCAGCCCCAGCATTTT. Its protein is CASSLVNRAGGNQPQHF.

The J gene is TRBJ1-1, the V gene TRBV6-5; 10 bases are a match to TRBD1. Trimming at V came to 5 bases and at J to 10 bases, leaving 13 bases not matched to a gene. The CDR3 runs to 15 residues. In germline, CDR1 is MNHEY, CDR2 SVGAGI. CDR3 in amino acids: CASSPDGDRGLVAFF. The CDR3 nucleotides are TGTGCCAGCAGTCCGGACGGAGACAGGGGGCTCGTAGCTTTCTTT.

The rearrangement uses TRBV5-1 and TRBJ2-1; D uncertain. The V gene's germline CDR1 is SGHRS and CDR2 YFSETQ. The CDR3 loop spans 15 amino acids. V shed 4 bases and J shed 5 bases, with 16 bases lying between them. CDR3 residues: CASSPEVGSHNEQFF. In DNA, the CDR3 is TGCGCCAGCAGCCCTGAGGTGGGGTCCCACAATGAGCAGTTCTTC.

The chain joins TRBV4-1 to TRBJ2-3; 7 bases agree with TRBD2. The J segment lost 1 base and the V segment lost 5 bases, leaving 12 bases of the junction unmatched. The CDR3 length is 17 residues. Germline V CDR1 and CDR2: MGHRA, YSYEKL. The CDR3 DNA is TGCGCCAGCAGCTCAAGAGCCGGGGGAGGGGGCACAGATACGCAGTATTTT. Translation gives CASSSRAGGGGTDTQYF.

V usage is TRBV19 and J usage is TRBJ1-5, with D possibly being TRBD1 (6 bases). Germline-derived CDR1 and CDR2 are LNHDA and SQIVND (reference sequence). This CDR3 region has 14 residues. The V gene lost 3 bases and the J gene lost 2 bases, with 8 bases spanning the gap. DNA for the CDR3: TGTGCCAGTAGTATCTCAGGGGGCAATCAGCCCCAGCATTTT. This sequence encodes CASSISGGNQPQHF.

The gene calls are TRBV5-4 and TRBJ2-3; D tentatively fits TRBD1 or TRBD2 (5 bases each). V shed 1 base and J shed 6 bases, with 15 bases lying between them. The CDR3 is 15 residues long. Germline CDR1 reads SGHNT; CDR2 reads YYREEE (reference sequence). The CDR3 sequence: CASSLFGAGVDTQYF. In DNA form, the CDR3 reads TGTGCCAGCAGCTTGTTCGGGGCCGGTGTCGATACGCAGTATTTT.

This rearrangement joins TRBV4-2 to TRBJ2-7; possible D gene TRBD1, 5 bases. The CDR3 covers 19 residues. Germline V gene lookup returns CDR1 LGHNA and CDR2 YNFKEQ. Trimming left V 0 bases short and J 1 base short, with 22 bases between. This CDR3 reads CASSQDRVGVGLGSYEQYF. The CDR3 bases are TGTGCCAGCAGCCAAGATAGGGTAGGGGTCGGGCTAGGTTCCTACGAGCAGTACTTC.

The chain joins TRBV4-1 to TRBJ1-2; the match to TRBD1 covers 8 bases. V trimming: 4 bases; J trimming: 7 bases; junction bases outside the gene matches: 20. The CDR3 extends over 18 amino acids. Germline lookup yields CDR1 MGHRA and CDR2 YSYEKL. CDR3 amino acids: CASSREGQVASSPGGYTF. CDR3 bases: TGCGCCAGCAGCCGGGAGGGACAGGTAGCCTCCAGCCCGGGTGGCTACACCTTC.

The chain uses TRBV2 and TRBJ1-5, with D hard to call. This CDR3 has 14 residues. V lost 6 bases, J lost 4 bases, and 13 bases lay in between. Germline V lookup: CDR1 SNHLY, CDR2 FYNNEI. The CDR3 here is CASSPQKANQPQHF. CDR3 coding DNA: TGTGCCAGCAGCCCCCAAAAGGCAAATCAGCCCCAGCATTTT.

The rearrangement joins TRBV6-5 to TRBJ2-7; TRBD1 agrees at 8 bases. Germline trimming cut 5 bases from V and 2 bases from J; bases unmatched to any gene: 8. Germline V CDR1 and CDR2: MNHEY, SVGAGI. This CDR3 has 15 residues. CDR3 loop: CASSPRQGTPYEQYF. The CDR3 region has the DNA TGTGCCAGCAGTCCTAGACAGGGGACTCCCTACGAGCAGTACTTC.

As regards this clone: A single base separates this from a much larger clone, so it may be a read error. Other nucleotide sequences from this sample produce the same CDR3. The V and J genes are TRBV18 and TRBJ1-5, with 9 nucleotides matching TRBD1. CDR3 length: 15 amino acids. CDR1 and CDR2 (germline): KGHSH, LQKENI. The CDR3 coding sequence is TGCGCCAGCTCACCGGACAGGGGCGGCAATCAGCCCCAGCATTTT. Its translation: CASSPDRGGNQPQHF. The whole variable domain, remainder taken from reference TRBV18 and TRBJ1-5, is NAGVMQNPRHLVRRRGQEARLRCSPMKGHSHVYWYRQLPEEGLKFMVYLQKENIIDESGMPKERFSAEFPKEGPSILRIQQVVRGDSAAYFCASSPDRGGNQPQHFGDGTRLSIL.

The chain is built from TRBV10-3 and TRBJ2-7; no definite D call. Germline V CDR1 and CDR2: ENHRY, SYGVKD. This CDR3 has 15 residues. V lost 3 bases and J lost 2, with 14 bases in between. The CDR3 bases are TGTGCCATCAGTGATAACAAGGATGAGACCTACGAGCAGTACTTC. This sequence encodes CAISDNKDETYEQYF.